The present entry profiles one T cell receptor beta chain with its context. Its antigen is as yet unknown. Regarding time point: persistent/refractory GD, antithyroid drugs over 5 years with positive TRAb. Construction of the TCR library relied on RNA isolated from PBMCs. According to the study, TCR beta libraries were built with iRepertoire HTBI primers and CDR3-region Arm-PCR. TCRdb fed the multiplex PCR reads into MiXCR, producing one record per CDR3 protein. Altogether 400,000 to 450,000 distinct CDR3 sequences are present, roughly a quarter being singletons, with the ten largest covering approximately 26%. These data come from a study of regulatory T cells in long-lasting Graves disease. Regarding the study as a whole: Among samples with persistent disease, TRBV28, TRBJ1-2 and TRBJ2-5 were favored.

CDR1 MNHNS and CDR2 SASEGT come from the germline V gene. The germline V and J ends were trimmed by 10 bases and 7 bases, with 20 bases remaining between them. This CDR3 comprises 13 residues. The V gene is TRBV6-1, the J gene TRBJ2-7; D is ambiguous. The receptor was derived from a female donor with Graves disease. The specimen was peripheral blood mononuclear cells (PBMCs), collected when the disease was refractory, from a patient treated with antithyroid drugs. The CDR3 sequence: CATTERSPWEQYF. The CDR3 DNA reads as TGTGCCACCACCGAGAGGAGCCCCTGGGAGCAGTACTTC.